What follows are 17 T cell receptor beta chains derived from one specimen sequenced in a study of blood T cell repertoires in COVID-19 (dated by TCRdb to the early 2020s). Library creation used the immunoSEQ multiplex PCR assay. TCRdb holds this immuneACCESS table with in-frame rearrangements only. Some clones are missing; in checked studies, unresolved V genes explain under half, and the rest has no known cause. This sample comprises roughly 100,000 clones, more than 70% of them detected only once. Of the sample, 17% is held by the ten largest clones. The sequenced sample was peripheral blood. All receptors derive from a woman at least 80 years old in a cohort sampled during active COVID-19.

The rearrangement joins TRBV12-3 or TRBV12-4 to TRBJ1-1; weak D call: TRBD1 (5 bases). Trimming pared 6 bases from V and 1 base from J, leaving 9 bases between. The CDR3 runs 13 residues. The CDR3 reads CASRQQANTEAFF. Here the CDR3 DNA reads TGTGCCAGCAGACAACAGGCGAACACTGAAGCTTTCTTT.

The chain has TRBV24-1 and TRBJ2-7; 7 bases are a match to TRBD1. The V segment lost 3 bases and the J segment 4 bases; nucleotides outside the gene matches: 8. The V gene's germline CDR1 is KGHDR and CDR2 SFDVKD. The CDR3 totals 15 residues. The CDR3 nucleotides read TGTGCCACCAGTGATGGGCAGGGGGTGCGGTACGAGCAGTACTTC. This encodes CATSDGQGVRYEQYF.

The CDR3 loop reads CASSIVVAAYNEQFF. The CDR3 coding sequence is TGTGCCAGTAGTATTGTGGTGGCGGCCTACAATGAGCAGTTCTTC. The V and J genes are TRBV19 and TRBJ2-1; D remains ambiguous. Germline values: CDR1 LNHDA, CDR2 SQIVND (reference sequence). This CDR3 region has 15 residues. V lost 3 bases and J lost 2, with 11 bases in between.

The chain joins TRBV5-1 to TRBJ1-3, with a tentative D call TRBD1 (6 bases). The CDR3 is 14 amino acids. Deletions cut 4 bases from V and 2 bases from J, with 10 bases between. The germline gives CDR1 SGHRS, CDR2 YFSETQ. CDR3 protein: CASSAGTTGNTIYF. CDR3 bases: TGCGCCAGCAGCGCAGGGACAACTGGAAACACCATATATTTT.

V is TRBV6-5 and J is TRBJ2-7; 10 nucleotides agree with TRBD1. Trimming cost V 7 bases and J 2 bases; bases outside gene matches: 5. This CDR3 is built from 14 residues. The germline V gene encodes CDR1 MNHEY and CDR2 SVGAGI. This CDR3 is CASIKTGGPYEQYF. CDR3 DNA: TGTGCCAGCATCAAGACAGGGGGCCCCTACGAGCAGTACTTC.

V usage is TRBV24-1 and J usage is TRBJ2-1, with TRBD2 matching over 7 bases. Germline V gene lookup returns CDR1 KGHDR and CDR2 SFDVKD. This CDR3 region has 14 residues. The V gene end was trimmed by 3 bases and the J gene end by 7 bases; junction bases not matched to a gene: 5. The CDR3 spells CATSDPGGSNEQFF. In DNA form, the CDR3 reads TGTGCCACCAGTGATCCGGGAGGAAGTAATGAGCAGTTCTTC.

The count of this clone is one. CDR3 in amino acids: CASSLDRAQETQYF. The CDR3 region has the DNA TGCGCCAGCAGCTTGGACAGGGCCCAAGAGACCCAGTACTTC. The V and J genes are TRBV5-1 and TRBJ2-5; D may be TRBD1 (6 bases). This CDR3 region has 14 residues. V was clipped by 0 bases and J by 1 base, with 7 bases between them. Germline-derived CDR1 and CDR2 are SGHRS and YFSETQ.

This chain connects TRBV11-2 to TRBJ2-3; D is possibly TRBD2 (6 bases). The CDR3 has 16 amino acids. The V and J ends lost 0 bases and 2 bases respectively, with 12 bases between them. CDR1 and CDR2 (germline): SGHAT, FQNNGV. CDR3 in amino acids: CASSLEGGLYTDTQYF. In nucleotides, the CDR3 is TGTGCCAGCAGCTTAGAAGGAGGACTATACACAGATACGCAGTATTTT.

The chain has TRBV5-1 and TRBJ2-1; 8 positions match TRBD2. Germline V gene sequence: CDR1 SGHRS, CDR2 YFSETQ. Trimming cost V 5 bases and J 2 bases; bases outside gene matches: 6. This CDR3 is built from 15 residues. The CDR3 DNA reads as TGCGCCAGCAGGCCGCTAGCGGGCCCCTACAATGAGCAGTTCTTC. As protein: CASRPLAGPYNEQFF.

This clone was recorded once. The rearrangement uses TRBV27 and TRBJ2-7; no firm D call. The CDR3 spans 12 residues. With 8 bases removed from V and 2 bases from J, the gap between germline ends came to 10 bases. Germline-derived CDR1 and CDR2 are MNHEY and SMNVEV (reference sequence). The CDR3 DNA follows: TGTGCCAGCCGGTCGTTACCCTACGAGCAGTACTTC. Translation: CASRSLPYEQYF.

The genes are TRBV19 and TRBJ2-2; 7 nucleotides match TRBD2. With 10 bases clipped from V and 0 bases from J, the junction kept 11 bases outside the gene matches. Germline-derived CDR1 and CDR2 are LNHDA and SQIVND (reference sequence). This CDR3 region has 16 residues. The CDR3 spells CATAFWGGSNTGELFF. The CDR3 DNA reads as TGTGCCACCGCATTTTGGGGGGGATCGAACACCGGGGAGCTGTTTTTT. The variable domain in full, completed from reference TRBV19 and TRBJ2-2, reads DGGITQSPKYLFRKEGQNVTLSCEQNLNHDAMYWYRQDPGQGLRLIYYSQIVNDFQKGDIAEGYSVSREKKESFPLTVTSAQKNPTAFYLCATAFWGGSNTGELFFGEGSRLTVL.

The chain links TRBV18 to TRBJ2-1; D unresolved. Trimming removed 4 bases at V and 0 bases at J, with 7 bases between. The CDR3 runs to 14 residues. Germline CDR1 reads KGHSH; CDR2 reads LQKENI. This chain's CDR3 is CASSQLSSYNEQFF. The CDR3 DNA sequence: TGTGCCAGCTCACAGCTTAGCTCCTACAATGAGCAGTTCTTC.

This clone occurred a few times. The chain links TRBV2 to TRBJ2-7, with 7 nucleotides matching TRBD1. The V segment lost 5 bases and the J segment 6 bases; nucleotides outside the gene matches: 13. The germline CDR1 and CDR2 sequences are SNHLY and FYNNEI. The CDR3 totals 15 residues. The CDR3 nucleotides read TGTGCCAGCAGTATATCAGGGGGTACCCTCCGCGAGCAGTACTTC. Translated, it gives CASSISGGTLREQYF.

This clone was counted a single time. This chain uses TRBV2 with TRBJ1-3, with D perhaps matching TRBD1 (6 bases). Trimming shortened V by 5 bases and J by 2 bases, and 19 bases separated the two germline ends. The CDR3 is made up of 17 amino acids. Germline loops: CDR1 SNHLY, CDR2 FYNNEI. The CDR3 protein is CASSFIGGRVAGNTIYF. DNA of the CDR3: TGTGCCAGCAGTTTTATCGGGGGGCGTGTAGCTGGAAACACCATATATTTT. The full variable domain, with the rest looked up from reference TRBV2 and TRBJ1-3, is EPEVTQTPSHQVTQMGQEVILRCVPISNHLYFYWYRQILGQKVEFLVSFYNNEISEKSEIFDDQFSVERPDGSNFTLKIRSTKLEDSAMYFCASSFIGGRVAGNTIYFGEGSWLTVV.

This clone was seen just once. The rearrangement joins TRBV9 to TRBJ1-5, with a weak D call TRBD1 (6 bases). Between the trimmed V and J ends, which lost 4 bases and 6 bases, there was a span of 17 bases. The germline gives CDR1 SGDLS, CDR2 YYNGEE. The CDR3 has 15 amino acids. The CDR3 coding sequence is TGTGCCAGCAGCCCTGGGACATACGGCTTTCAGCCCCAGCATTTT. This codes for CASSPGTYGFQPQHF.

The J gene is TRBJ2-1, the V gene TRBV15, with D tentatively TRBD1 (6 bases). The CDR3 spans 13 residues. Trimming removed 4 bases from V and 6 bases from J, with 10 bases in between. The V gene's germline CDR1 is LNHNV and CDR2 YYDKDF (reference sequence). This CDR3 is CATSTRTANEQFF. DNA of the CDR3: TGTGCCACCAGCACCCGGACAGCCAATGAGCAGTTCTTC.

The chain links TRBV3-1 (or the pseudogene TRBV3-2) to TRBJ2-2; 7 bases fit TRBD2. J gave up 4 bases and V 0 bases, and 5 bases lay outside the gene matches. The CDR3 runs 16 residues. In germline, CDR1 is LGHDT, CDR2 YNNKEL (reference sequence). CDR3: CASSQELATGTGELFF. DNA for the CDR3: TGTGCCAGCAGCCAAGAACTAGCGACGGGCACCGGGGAGCTGTTTTTT.